This T cell receptor (beta chain) is from a study of OX40 agonist ivuxolimab in advanced cancers. Concerning this clone: Its antigen is unidentified.

Clones were read by immunoSEQ multiplex PCR, and TCRdb kept only the in-frame ones, dropping some. Seen here are about 23,000 clones, about four fifths observed once, and the top ten hold about 2%. The ends were cut back, 6 bases at V and 5 bases at J, with 13 bases in the middle. This CDR3 region has 13 residues. Germline CDR1 is MNHNS and CDR2 is SASEGT. Points from the study as a whole: In a subset of nonresponders, normalized T-cell clonal expansion was also low.

V usage is TRBV6-1 and J usage is TRBJ1-2; no firm D call. The clonotype comes from an adult with an advanced solid tumor such as melanoma, head and neck, liver or kidney cancer. The source material was CD4+ or CD8+ T cells sorted from blood, sampled in a trial of the OX40 agonist ivuxolimab. DNA for the CDR3: TGTGCCAGCAGCCAGGACGGGCAATATGGCTACACCTTC. This encodes CASSQDGQYGYTF.